Listed below are T cell receptor beta chains from one sample, sequenced in a study of blood T cell repertoires in COVID-19. The method was immunoSEQ multiplex PCR; TCRdb's version includes in-frame clones alone and lacks a portion of them. In the table there are about 320,000 clones, 85% of which are singletons. The source material was PBMCs or T cells enriched from blood (not recorded which). These receptors were taken from a woman aged 25 to 45 who had been exposed to COVID-19. CDR3s leave out the opening cysteine and the closing phenylalanine or tryptophan. Fields, in order: J gene, V gene, CDR3 protein.

J: TRBJ2-7
V: TRBV7-2
CDR3: ASSSSGTSGAPEQY

J: TRBJ2-7
V: TRBV7-9
CDR3: ASSLVQRGNEQY

J: TRBJ1-1
V: TRBV9
CDR3: ASSVGRGRMNTEAF

J: TRBJ1-4
V: TRBV3-1/TRBV3-2
CDR3: ASSIPGEEKLF

J: TRBJ2-1
V: TRBV3-1/TRBV3-2
CDR3: ASSLTSASSYNEQF

J: TRBJ2-1
V: TRBV9
CDR3: ASSMSGSYNEQF

J: TRBJ2-1
V: TRBV2
CDR3: ASNPYVRLGEQF

J: TRBJ2-5
V: TRBV9
CDR3: ASSVADQETQY

J: TRBJ1-4
V: TRBV23-1
CDR3: ASSQYSGQVNEKLF

J: TRBJ2-3
V: TRBV10-3
CDR3: AISESTDREVVYTDTQY

J: TRBJ1-6
V: TRBV14
CDR3: ASSQTGAASPLH

J: TRBJ1-2
V: TRBV27
CDR3: ASRKGGGYT